The clone carrying this T cell receptor beta chain came up many times. What it recognizes is unknown. Researchers amplified the TCR beta CDR3 regions from RNA transcripts. The HTBI primer set drove a first-round RT-PCR of the TCR CDR3. TCRdb reprocessed the multiplex PCR reads with MiXCR, giving one entry per CDR3 protein. The sample includes around 250,000 distinct CDR3 sequences, around 15% of them seen just once. This specimen belongs to a study of T cells in Graves' hyperthyroidism and ophthalmopathy. Regarding the study as a whole: Blood samples included most of the expanded thyroid clonotypes exceeding 0.001. The model made its ophthalmopathy prediction, and onset followed a median roughly 6.5 months later.

Among ophthalmopathy patients, the Clinical Activity Score reached at least 3, the NOSPECS grade reached at least 4, and duration remained under 3 months. The PBMCs were sourced from fresh peripheral blood (approximately 10 ml). The length of the CDR3 is 15 residues. The V and J ends lost 6 bases and 2 bases, in that order; junction bases with no gene match: 4. Sequencing input: blood. The J gene is TRBJ2-7, the V gene TRBV12-3 or TRBV12-4; TRBD2 matches 13 bases. This clonotype was sampled from a woman under 30 with Graves' ophthalmopathy. CDR3 in amino acids: CASRRLAGGTYEQYF. CDR3 DNA sequence: TGTGCCAGCAGAAGACTAGCGGGAGGCACCTACGAGCAGTACTTC.